This T cell receptor beta chain derives from a study of T-cell reconstitution after alpha-beta-depleted transplantation in children. General study findings and limits: Several hundred expanded graft clones reportedly supplied alpha-beta T cells about two months after transplant. It was newly produced T cells that mostly accounted for T-cell counts and diversity one year after transplant. High day-60 TCRbeta diversity in some patients came from surviving recipient T cells and thymic progenitors.

For TCRbeta, the library was prepared with unique molecular identifiers. TCRdb independently ran MiXCR on the PCR reads; one entry per CDR3 protein. In the table there are hundreds of thousands of distinct CDR3 sequences, around 13% of which are singletons. This clonotype has at least ten counts. Antigen unknown. Germline V CDR1 and CDR2: SQVTM, ANQGSEA. This CDR3 contains 14 residues. V was trimmed by 6 bases and J by 2 bases, leaving 14 bases between them. Sample: PBMCs, taken before TCRalphabeta/CD19-depleted stem cell transplant. The sequence derives from a girl aged 2 to 9 with congenital amegakaryocytic thrombocytopenia, due to receive a stem cell transplant. The chain recombines TRBV29-1 with TRBJ2-1, with D possibly TRBD1 on 5 matching bases. This CDR3 reads CSVQGKGTYNEQFF. In nucleotides, the CDR3 is TGCAGCGTGCAGGGTAAAGGGACCTACAATGAGCAGTTCTTC.